This T cell receptor (beta chain) was recorded in a study of cytomegalovirus exposure and HLA in healthy donors. V lost 5 bases to trimming and J lost 7 bases, with 21 bases between them. This CDR3 has 15 residues. Germline values: CDR1 PRHDT, CDR2 FYEKMQ (reference sequence). Some clones are missing from TCRdb's copy, which holds only in-frame ones; the method was immunoSEQ multiplex PCR. The sample lists about 360,000 clones, roughly 90% occurring once. The sequence was collected from a woman under 30 in good health and CMV-seronegative. J is TRBJ2-7 and V is TRBV13; TRBD1 might be the D (6 bases). The specimen sequenced was PBMCs. CDR3 nucleotide sequence: TGTGCCAGCAGCACGGGGACAAGATCTGTGACAGAGCAGTACTTC. It yields the protein CASSTGTRSVTEQYF.